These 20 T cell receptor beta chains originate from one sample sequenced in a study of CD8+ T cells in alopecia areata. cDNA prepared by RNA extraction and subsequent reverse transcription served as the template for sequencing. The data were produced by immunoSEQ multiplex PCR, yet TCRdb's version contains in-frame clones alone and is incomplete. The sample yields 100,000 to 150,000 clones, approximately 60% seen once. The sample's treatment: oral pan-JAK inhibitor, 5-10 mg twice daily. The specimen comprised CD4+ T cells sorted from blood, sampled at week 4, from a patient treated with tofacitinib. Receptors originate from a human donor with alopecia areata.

The CDR3 DNA follows: TGCAGCGTCGTCCAACAGGGGATGAACACTGAAGCTTTCTTT. Translated, it gives CSVVQQGMNTEAFF. The gene calls are TRBV29-1 and TRBJ1-1; 7 nucleotides match TRBD1. This CDR3 has 14 amino acids. The V segment lost 6 bases and the J segment 0 bases; nucleotides outside the gene matches: 7. Germline lookup yields CDR1 SQVTM and CDR2 ANQGSEA.

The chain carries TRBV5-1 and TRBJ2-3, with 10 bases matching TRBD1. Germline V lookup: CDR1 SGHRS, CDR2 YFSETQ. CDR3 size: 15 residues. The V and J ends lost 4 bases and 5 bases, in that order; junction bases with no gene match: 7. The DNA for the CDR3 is TGCGCCAGCAGCCAGGGACAGGGGACGGGAGATACGCAGTATTTT. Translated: CASSQGQGTGDTQYF.

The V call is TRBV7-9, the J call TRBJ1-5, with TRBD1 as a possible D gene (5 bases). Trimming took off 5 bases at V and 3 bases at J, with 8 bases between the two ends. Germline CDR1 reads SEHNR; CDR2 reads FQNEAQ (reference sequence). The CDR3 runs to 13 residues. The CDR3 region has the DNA TGTGCCAGCAGCCGCGGGGCCAATCAGCCCCAGCATTTT. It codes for CASSRGANQPQHF.

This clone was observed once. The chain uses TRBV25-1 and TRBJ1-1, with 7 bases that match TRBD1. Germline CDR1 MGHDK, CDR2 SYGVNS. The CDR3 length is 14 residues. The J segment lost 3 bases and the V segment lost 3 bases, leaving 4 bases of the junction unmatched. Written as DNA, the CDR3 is TGTGCCAGCAGTGACGGACAGGAGCACACTGAAGCTTTCTTT. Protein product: CASSDGQEHTEAFF. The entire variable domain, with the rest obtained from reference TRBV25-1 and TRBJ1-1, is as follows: EADIYQTPRYLVIGTGKKITLECSQTMGHDKMYWYQQDPGMELHLIHYSYGVNSTEKGDLSSESTVSRIRTEHFPLTLESARPSHTSQYLCASSDGQEHTEAFFGQGTRLTVV.

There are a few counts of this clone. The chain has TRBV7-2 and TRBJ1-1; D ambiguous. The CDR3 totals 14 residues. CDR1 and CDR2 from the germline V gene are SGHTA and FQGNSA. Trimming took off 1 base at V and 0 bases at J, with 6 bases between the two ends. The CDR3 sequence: CASSLERLNTEAFF. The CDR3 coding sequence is TGTGCCAGCAGCTTAGAACGGTTGAACACTGAAGCTTTCTTT.

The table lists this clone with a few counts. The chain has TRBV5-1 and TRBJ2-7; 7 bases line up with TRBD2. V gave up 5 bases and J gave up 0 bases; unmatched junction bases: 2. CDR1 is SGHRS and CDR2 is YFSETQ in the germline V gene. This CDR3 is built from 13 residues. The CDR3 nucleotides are TGCGCCAGCAGAATAGCGGGCTCCTACGAGCAGTACTTC. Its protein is CASRIAGSYEQYF.

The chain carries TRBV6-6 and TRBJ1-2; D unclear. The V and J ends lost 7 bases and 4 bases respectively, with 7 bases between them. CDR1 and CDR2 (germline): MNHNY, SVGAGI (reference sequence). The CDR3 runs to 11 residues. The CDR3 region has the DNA TGTGCCAGCACCGATTTCTATGGCTACACCTTC. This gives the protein CASTDFYGYTF.

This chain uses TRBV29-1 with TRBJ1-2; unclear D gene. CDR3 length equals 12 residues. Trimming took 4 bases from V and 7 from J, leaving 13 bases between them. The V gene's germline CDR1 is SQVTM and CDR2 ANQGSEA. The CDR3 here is CSVGFAGGGYTF. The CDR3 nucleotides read TGCAGCGTTGGCTTCGCAGGAGGTGGCTACACCTTC.

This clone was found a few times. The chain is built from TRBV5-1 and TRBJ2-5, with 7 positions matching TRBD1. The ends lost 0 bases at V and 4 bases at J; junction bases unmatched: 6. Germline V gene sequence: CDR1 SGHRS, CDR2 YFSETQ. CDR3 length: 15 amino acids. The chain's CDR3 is CASSLGQGPAETQYF. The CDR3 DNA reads TGCGCCAGCAGCTTGGGACAGGGACCAGCAGAGACCCAGTACTTC.

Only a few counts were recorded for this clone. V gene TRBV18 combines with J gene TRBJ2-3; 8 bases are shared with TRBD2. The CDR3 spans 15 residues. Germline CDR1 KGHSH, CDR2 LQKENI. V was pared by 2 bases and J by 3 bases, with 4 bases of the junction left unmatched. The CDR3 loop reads CASSPLLAATDTQYF. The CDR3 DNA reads TGTGCCAGCTCACCATTACTAGCGGCAACAGATACGCAGTATTTT.

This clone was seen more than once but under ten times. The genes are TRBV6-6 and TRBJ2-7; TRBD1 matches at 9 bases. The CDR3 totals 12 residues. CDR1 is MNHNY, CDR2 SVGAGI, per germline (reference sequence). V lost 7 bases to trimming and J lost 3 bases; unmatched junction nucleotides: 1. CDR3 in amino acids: CASTDRGYEQYF. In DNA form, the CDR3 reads TGTGCCAGCACGGACAGGGGCTACGAGCAGTACTTC.

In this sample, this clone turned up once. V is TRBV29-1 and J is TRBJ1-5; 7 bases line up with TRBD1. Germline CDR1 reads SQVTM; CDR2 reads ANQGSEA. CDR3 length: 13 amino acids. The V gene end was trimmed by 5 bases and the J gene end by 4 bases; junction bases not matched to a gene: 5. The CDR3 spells CSVRGHANQPQHF. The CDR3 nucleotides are TGCAGCGTTAGGGGGCATGCGAATCAGCCCCAGCATTTT.

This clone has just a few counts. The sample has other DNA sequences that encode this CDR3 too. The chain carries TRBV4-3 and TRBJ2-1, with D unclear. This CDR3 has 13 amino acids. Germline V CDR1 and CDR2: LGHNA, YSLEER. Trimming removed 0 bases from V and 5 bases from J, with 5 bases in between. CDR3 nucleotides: TGCGCCAGCAGCCAAGATTCCCACAATGAGCAGTTCTTC. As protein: CASSQDSHNEQFF.

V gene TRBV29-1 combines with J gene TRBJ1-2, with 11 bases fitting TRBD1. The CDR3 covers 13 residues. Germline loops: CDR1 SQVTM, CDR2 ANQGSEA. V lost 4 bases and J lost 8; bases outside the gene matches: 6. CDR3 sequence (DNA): TGCAGCGTTGGGACAGGGGGCGGAGAGGGCTACACCTTC. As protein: CSVGTGGGEGYTF.

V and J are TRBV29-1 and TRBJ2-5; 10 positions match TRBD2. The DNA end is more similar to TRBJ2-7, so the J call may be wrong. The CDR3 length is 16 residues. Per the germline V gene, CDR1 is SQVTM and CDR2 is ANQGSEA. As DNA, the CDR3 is TGCAGCGTCAGGACTAGCGGTAGACCTAGCTCCTACGAGCAGTACTTC. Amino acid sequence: CSVRTSGRPSSYEQYF.

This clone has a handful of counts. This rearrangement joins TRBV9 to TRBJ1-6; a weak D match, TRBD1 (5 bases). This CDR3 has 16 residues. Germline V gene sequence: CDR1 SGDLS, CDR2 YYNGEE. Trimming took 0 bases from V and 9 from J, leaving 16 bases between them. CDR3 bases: TGTGCCAGCAGCGTAGATGGTCAGGGTATAGGTTCACCCCTCCACTTT. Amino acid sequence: CASSVDGQGIGSPLHF.

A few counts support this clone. CDR3 coding DNA: TGTGCCAGCAGCCCAGGGACTAGCGGGAGGGAGCAGTACTTC. This gives the protein CASSPGTSGREQYF. The chain links TRBV7-6 to TRBJ2-7; 15 bases align to TRBD2. After removal of 5 bases from V and 7 bases from J, the junction contained 3 bases not matched to a gene. This CDR3 spans 14 amino acids. The germline gives CDR1 SGHVS, CDR2 FNYEAQ.

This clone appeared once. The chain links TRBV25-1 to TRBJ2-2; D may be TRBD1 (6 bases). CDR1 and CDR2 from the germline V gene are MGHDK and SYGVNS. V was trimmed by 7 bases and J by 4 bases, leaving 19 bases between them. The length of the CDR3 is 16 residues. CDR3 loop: CASTVAGDVGTGELFF. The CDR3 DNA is TGTGCCAGCACGGTAGCAGGGGATGTCGGCACCGGGGAGCTGTTTTTT. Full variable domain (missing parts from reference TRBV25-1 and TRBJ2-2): EADIYQTPRYLVIGTGKKITLECSQTMGHDKMYWYQQDPGMELHLIHYSYGVNSTEKGDLSSESTVSRIRTEHFPLTLESARPSHTSQYLCASTVAGDVGTGELFFGEGSRLTVL.

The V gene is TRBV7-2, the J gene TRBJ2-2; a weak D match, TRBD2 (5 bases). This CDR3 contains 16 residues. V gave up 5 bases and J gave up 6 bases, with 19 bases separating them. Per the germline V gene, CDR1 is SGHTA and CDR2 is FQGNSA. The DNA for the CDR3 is TGTGCCAGCAGCCTCGCGCGGACTGGAAGGTCCGGGGAGCTGTTTTTT. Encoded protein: CASSLARTGRSGELFF.

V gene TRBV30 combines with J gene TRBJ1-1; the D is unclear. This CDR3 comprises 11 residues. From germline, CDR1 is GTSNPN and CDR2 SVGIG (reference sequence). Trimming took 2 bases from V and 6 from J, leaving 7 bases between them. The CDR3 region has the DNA TGTGCCTGGAGTCTGGGAGCTGAAGCTTTCTTT. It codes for CAWSLGAEAFF. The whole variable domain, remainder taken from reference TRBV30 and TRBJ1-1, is SQTIHQWPATLVQPVGSPLSLECTVEGTSNPNLYWYRQAAGRGLQLLFYSVGIGQISSEVPQNLSASRPQDRQFILSSKKLLLSDSGFYLCAWSLGAEAFFGQGTRLTVV.